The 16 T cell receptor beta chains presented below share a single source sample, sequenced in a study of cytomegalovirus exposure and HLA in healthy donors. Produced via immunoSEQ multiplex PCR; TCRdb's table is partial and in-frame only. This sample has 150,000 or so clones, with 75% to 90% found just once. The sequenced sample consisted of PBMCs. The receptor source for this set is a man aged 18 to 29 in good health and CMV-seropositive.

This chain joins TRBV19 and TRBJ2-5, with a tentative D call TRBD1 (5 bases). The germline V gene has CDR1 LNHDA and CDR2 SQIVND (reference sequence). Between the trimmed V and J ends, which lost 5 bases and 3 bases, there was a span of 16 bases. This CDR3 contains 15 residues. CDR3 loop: CASSSPGHPKETQYF. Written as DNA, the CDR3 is TGTGCCAGTAGTTCCCCCGGACACCCCAAAGAGACCCAGTACTTC.

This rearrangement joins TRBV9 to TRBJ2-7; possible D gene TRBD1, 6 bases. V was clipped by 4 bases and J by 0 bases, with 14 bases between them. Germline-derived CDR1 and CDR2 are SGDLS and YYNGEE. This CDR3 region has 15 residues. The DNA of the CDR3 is TGTGCCAGCAGCCCGACAGGTTCCTCCTCCTACGAGCAGTACTTC. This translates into CASSPTGSSSYEQYF.

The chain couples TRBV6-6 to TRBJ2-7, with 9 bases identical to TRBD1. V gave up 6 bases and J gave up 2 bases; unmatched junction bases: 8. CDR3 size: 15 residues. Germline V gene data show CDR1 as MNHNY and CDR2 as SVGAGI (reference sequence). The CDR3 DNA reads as TGTGCCAGCAGGTCAGGGACAGGGAACACCTACGAGCAGTACTTC. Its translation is CASRSGTGNTYEQYF.

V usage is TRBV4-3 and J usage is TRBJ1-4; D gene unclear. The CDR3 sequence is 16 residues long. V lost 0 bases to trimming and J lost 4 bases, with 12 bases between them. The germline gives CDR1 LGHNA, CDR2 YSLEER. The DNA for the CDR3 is TGCGCCAGCAGCCAAGATTCTCGACGGGTTAATGAAAAACTGTTTTTT. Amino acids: CASSQDSRRVNEKLFF.

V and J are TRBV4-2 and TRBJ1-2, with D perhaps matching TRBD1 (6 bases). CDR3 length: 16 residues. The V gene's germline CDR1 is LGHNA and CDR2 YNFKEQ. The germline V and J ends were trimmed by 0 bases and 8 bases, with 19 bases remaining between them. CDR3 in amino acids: CASSQDVSGDITGYTF. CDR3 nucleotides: TGTGCCAGCAGCCAAGATGTGTCAGGGGATATTACGGGCTACACCTTC.

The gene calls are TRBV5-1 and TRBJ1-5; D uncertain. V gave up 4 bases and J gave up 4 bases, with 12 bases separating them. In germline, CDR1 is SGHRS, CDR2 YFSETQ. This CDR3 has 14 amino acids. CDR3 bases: TGCGCCAGCAGCCCGGGATCCGAAAATCAGCCCCAGCATTTT. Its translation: CASSPGSENQPQHF. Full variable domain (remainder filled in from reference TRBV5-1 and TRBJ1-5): KAGVTQTPRYLIKTRGQQVTLSCSPISGHRSVSWYQQTPGQGLQFLFEYFSETQRNKGNFPGRFSGRQFSNSRSEMNVSTLELGDSALYLCASSPGSENQPQHFGDGTRLSIL.

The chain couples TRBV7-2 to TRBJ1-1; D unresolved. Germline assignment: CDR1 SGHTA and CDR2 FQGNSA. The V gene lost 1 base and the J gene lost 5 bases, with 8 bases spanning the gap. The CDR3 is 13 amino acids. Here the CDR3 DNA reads TGTGCCAGCAGCTTAGTGGAGGCAACTGAAGCTTTCTTT. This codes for CASSLVEATEAFF.

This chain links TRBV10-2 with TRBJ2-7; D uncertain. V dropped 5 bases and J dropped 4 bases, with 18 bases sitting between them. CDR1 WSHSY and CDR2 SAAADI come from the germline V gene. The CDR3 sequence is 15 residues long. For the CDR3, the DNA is TGCGCCAGCAGTCTGGAGTCTGCCGTGGTTTACGAGCAGTACTTC. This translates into CASSLESAVVYEQYF.

The CDR3 is CASSSKTVQSSYEQYF. The CDR3 region has the DNA TGTGCCAGCAGCTCGAAGACAGTACAGAGCTCCTACGAGCAGTACTTC. This sequence joins TRBV5-6 and TRBJ2-7, with D perhaps TRBD1 (5 bases). This CDR3 comprises 16 residues. Germline V CDR1 and CDR2: SGHDT, YYEEEE. V was trimmed by 3 bases and J by 0 bases, leaving 16 bases between them.

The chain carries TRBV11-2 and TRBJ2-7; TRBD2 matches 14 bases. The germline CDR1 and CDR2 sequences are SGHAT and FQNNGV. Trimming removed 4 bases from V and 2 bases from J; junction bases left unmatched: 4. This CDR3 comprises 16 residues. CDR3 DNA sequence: TGTGCCAGCAGCTCCGGACTAGCGGGGGGCACCTACGAGCAGTACTTC. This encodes CASSSGLAGGTYEQYF.

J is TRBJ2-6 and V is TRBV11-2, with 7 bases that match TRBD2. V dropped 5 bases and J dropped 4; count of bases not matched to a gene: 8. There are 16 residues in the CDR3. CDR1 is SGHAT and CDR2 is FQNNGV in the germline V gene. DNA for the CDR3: TGTGCCAGCAGCCCGCGACTAGCTGCAGGGGCCAACGTCCTGACTTTC. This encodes CASSPRLAAGANVLTF.

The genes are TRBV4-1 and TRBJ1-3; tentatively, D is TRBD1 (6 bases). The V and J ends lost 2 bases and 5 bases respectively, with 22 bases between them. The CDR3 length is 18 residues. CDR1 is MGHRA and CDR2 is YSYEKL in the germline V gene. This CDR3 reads CASSQYETTGTRRNTIYF. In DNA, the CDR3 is TGCGCCAGCAGCCAATACGAAACAACAGGGACAAGGCGAAACACCATATATTTT.

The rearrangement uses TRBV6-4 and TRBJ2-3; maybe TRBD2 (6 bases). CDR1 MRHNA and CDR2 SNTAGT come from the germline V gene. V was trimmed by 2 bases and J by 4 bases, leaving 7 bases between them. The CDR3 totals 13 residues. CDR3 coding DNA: TGTGCCAGCAGTGACGGGGAGGCAGATACGCAGTATTTT. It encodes CASSDGEADTQYF.

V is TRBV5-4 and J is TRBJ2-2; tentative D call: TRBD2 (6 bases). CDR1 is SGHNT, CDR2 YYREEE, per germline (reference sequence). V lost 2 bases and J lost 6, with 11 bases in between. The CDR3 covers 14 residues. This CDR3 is CASSFKREAGELFF. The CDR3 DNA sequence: TGTGCCAGCAGCTTTAAGAGGGAGGCCGGGGAGCTGTTTTTT.

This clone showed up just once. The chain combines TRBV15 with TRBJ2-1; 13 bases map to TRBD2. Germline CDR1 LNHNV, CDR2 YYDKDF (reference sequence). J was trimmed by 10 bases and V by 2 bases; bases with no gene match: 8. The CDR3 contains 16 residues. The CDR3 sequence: CATSRNPGTSGTEQFF. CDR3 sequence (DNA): TGTGCCACCAGCAGAAACCCGGGGACTAGCGGGACGGAGCAGTTCTTC.

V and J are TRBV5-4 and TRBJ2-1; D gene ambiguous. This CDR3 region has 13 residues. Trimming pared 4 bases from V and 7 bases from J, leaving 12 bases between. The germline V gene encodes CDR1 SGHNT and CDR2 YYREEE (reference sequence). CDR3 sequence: CASSKADKNEQFF. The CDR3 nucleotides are TGTGCCAGCAGCAAGGCAGACAAGAATGAGCAGTTCTTC. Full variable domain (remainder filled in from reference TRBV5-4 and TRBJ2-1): ETGVTQSPTHLIKTRGQQVTLRCSSQSGHNTVSWYQQALGQGPQFIFQYYREEENGRGNFPPRFSGLQFPNYSSELNVNALELDDSALYLCASSKADKNEQFFGPGTRLTVL.